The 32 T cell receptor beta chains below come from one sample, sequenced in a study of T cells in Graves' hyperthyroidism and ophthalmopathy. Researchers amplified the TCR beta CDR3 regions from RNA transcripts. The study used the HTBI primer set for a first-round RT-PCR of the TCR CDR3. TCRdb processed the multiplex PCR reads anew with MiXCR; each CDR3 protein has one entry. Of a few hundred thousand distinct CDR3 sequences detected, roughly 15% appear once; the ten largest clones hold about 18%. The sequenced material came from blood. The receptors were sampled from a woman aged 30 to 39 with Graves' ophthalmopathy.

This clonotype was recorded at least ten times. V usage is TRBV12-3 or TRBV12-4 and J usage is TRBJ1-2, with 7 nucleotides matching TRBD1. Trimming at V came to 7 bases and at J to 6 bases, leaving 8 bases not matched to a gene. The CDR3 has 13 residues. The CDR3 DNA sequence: TGTGCCAGCAAGACAGGGATCGGTAATGGCTACACCTTC. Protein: CASKTGIGNGYTF.

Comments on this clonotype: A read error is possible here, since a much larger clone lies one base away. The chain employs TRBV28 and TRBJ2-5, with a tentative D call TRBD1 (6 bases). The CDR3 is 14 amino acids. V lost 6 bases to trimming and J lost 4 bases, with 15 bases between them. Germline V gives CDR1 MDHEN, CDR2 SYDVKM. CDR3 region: CASRFQGWLETQYF. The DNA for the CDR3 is TGTGCCAGCAGGTTTCAGGGGTGGCTAGAGACCCAGTACTTC.

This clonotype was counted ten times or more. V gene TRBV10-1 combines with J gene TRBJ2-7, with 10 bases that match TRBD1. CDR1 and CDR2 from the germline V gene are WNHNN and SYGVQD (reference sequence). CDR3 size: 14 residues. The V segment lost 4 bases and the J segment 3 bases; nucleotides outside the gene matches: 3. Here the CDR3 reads CASSGGTGVYEQYF. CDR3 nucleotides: TGCGCCAGCAGTGGTGGGACAGGGGTCTACGAGCAGTACTTC.

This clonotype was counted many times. CDR3 loop: CASNGWEGHQETQYF. CDR3 in DNA: TGTGCCAGCAATGGGTGGGAGGGGCACCAAGAGACCCAGTACTTC. V and J are TRBV2 and TRBJ2-5, with TRBD2 matching 7 bases. V lost 7 bases, J lost 0 bases, and 8 bases stayed unmatched. The CDR3 covers 15 residues. Germline values: CDR1 SNHLY, CDR2 FYNNEI.

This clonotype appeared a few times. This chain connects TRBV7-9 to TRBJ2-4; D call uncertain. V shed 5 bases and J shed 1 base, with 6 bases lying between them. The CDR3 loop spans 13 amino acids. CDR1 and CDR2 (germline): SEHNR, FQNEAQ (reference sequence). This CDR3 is CASSPPAKNIQYF. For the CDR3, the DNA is TGTGCCAGCAGCCCCCCCGCCAAAAACATTCAGTACTTC.

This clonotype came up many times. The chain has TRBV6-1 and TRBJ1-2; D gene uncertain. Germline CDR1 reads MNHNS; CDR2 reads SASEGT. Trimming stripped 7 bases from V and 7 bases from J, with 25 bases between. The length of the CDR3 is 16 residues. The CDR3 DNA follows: TGTGCCAGCAACGCCGAAACGTTTCCCCCTCTAGGTGGCTACACCTTC. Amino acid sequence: CASNAETFPPLGGYTF.

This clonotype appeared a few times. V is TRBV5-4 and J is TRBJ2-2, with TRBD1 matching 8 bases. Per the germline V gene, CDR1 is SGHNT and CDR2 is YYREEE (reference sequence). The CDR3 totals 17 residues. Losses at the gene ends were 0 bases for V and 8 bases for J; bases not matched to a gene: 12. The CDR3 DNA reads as TGTGCCAGCAGCTTGGCCGCGGGACAGGCAGAGAGGGGGGAGCTGTTTTTT. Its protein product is CASSLAAGQAERGELFF.

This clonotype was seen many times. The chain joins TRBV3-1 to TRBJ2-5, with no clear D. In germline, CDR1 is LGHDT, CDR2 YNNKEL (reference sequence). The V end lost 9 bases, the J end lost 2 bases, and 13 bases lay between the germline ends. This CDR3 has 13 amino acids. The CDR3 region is CASSTGLQETQYF. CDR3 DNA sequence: TGTGCCAGTAGTACCGGGTTGCAAGAGACCCAGTACTTC.

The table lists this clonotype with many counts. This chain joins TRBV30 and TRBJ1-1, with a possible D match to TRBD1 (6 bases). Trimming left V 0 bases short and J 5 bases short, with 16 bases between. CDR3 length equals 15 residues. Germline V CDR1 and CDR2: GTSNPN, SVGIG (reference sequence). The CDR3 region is CAWSVRDRGGTEAFF. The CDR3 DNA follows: TGTGCCTGGAGTGTAAGGGATAGGGGGGGGACTGAAGCTTTCTTT.

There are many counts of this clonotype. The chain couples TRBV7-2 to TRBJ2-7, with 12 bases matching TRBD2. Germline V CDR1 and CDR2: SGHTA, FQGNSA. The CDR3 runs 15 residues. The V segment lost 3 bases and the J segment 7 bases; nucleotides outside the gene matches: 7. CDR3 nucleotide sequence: TGTGCCAGCAGCTTTGCCCGGACTAGCGGGGAGGAGCAGTACTTC. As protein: CASSFARTSGEEQYF.

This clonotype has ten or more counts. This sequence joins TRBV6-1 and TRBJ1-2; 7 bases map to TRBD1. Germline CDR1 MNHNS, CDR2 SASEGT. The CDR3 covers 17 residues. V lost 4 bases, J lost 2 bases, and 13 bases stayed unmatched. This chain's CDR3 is CASSAALPGQRNYGYTF. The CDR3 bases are TGTGCCAGCAGTGCCGCTCTCCCGGGACAGAGAAACTATGGCTACACCTTC.

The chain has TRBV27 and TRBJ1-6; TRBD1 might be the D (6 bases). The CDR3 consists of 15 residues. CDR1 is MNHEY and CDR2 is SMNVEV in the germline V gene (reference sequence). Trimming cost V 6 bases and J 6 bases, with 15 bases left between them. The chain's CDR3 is CASRRQALLNSPLHF. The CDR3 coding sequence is TGTGCCAGCAGACGACAGGCCCTACTTAATTCACCCCTCCACTTT.

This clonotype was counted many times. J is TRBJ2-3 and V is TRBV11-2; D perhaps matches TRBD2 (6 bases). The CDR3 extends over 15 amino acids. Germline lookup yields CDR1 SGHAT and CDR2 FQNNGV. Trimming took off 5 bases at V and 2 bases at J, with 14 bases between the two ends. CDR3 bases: TGTGCCAGCAGCATACCGGGACTTCTCACAGATACGCAGTATTTT. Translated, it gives CASSIPGLLTDTQYF.

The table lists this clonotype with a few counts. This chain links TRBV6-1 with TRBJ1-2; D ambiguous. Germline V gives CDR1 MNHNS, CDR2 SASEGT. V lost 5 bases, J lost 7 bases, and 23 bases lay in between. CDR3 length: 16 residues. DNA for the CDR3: TGTGCCAGCAGTACCAGGCGGGTCGAGGAGTGGGTTGGCTACACCTTC. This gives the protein CASSTRRVEEWVGYTF.

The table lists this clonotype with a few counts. The CDR3 loop reads CASSHDRDYGYTF. The CDR3 DNA follows: TGCGCCAGCAGCCATGACAGGGACTATGGCTACACCTTC. V is TRBV5-1 and J is TRBJ1-2; 7 positions match TRBD1. The CDR3 spans 13 residues. Losses at the gene ends were 4 bases for V and 3 bases for J; bases not matched to a gene: 3. Germline V gene sequence: CDR1 SGHRS, CDR2 YFSETQ. The full variable domain, rest sourced from reference TRBV5-1 and TRBJ1-2, is KAGVTQTPRYLIKTRGQQVTLSCSPISGHRSVSWYQQTPGQGLQFLFEYFSETQRNKGNFPGRFSGRQFSNSRSEMNVSTLELGDSALYLCASSHDRDYGYTFGSGTRLTVV.

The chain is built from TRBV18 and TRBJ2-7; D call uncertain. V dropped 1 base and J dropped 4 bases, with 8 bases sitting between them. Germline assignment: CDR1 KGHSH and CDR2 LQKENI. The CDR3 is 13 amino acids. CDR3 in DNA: TGTGCCAGCTCACCACAACCTCCATACGAGCAGTACTTC. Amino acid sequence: CASSPQPPYEQYF.

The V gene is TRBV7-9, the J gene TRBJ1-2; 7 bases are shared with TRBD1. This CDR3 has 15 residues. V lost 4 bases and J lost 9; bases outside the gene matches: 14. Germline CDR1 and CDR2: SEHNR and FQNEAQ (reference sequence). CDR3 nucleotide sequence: TGTGCCAGCAGCTCGAGGACAGGTCTCTATGCCCGCTACACCTTC. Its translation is CASSSRTGLYARYTF.

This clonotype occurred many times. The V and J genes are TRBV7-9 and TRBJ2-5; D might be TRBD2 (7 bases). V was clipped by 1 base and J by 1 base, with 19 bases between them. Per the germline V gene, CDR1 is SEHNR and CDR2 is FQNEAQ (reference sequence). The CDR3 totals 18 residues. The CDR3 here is CASSLVSVGGPPQETQYF. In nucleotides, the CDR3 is TGTGCCAGCAGCTTAGTGTCGGTGGGGGGGCCCCCCCAAGAGACCCAGTACTTC. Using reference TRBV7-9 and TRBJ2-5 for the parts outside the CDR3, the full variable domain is DTGVSQNPRHKITKRGQNVTFRCDPISEHNRLYWYRQTLGQGPEFLTYFQNEAQLEKSRLLSDRFSAERPKGSFSTLEIQRTEQGDSAMYLCASSLVSVGGPPQETQYFGPGTRLLVL.

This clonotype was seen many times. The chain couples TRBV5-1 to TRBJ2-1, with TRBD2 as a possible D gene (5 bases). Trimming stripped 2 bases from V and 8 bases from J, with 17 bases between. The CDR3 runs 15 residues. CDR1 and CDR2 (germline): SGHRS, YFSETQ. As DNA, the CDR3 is TGCGCCAGCAGCTTCCTGGTGGACTTTAGTGATGAGCAGTTCTTC. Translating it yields CASSFLVDFSDEQFF.

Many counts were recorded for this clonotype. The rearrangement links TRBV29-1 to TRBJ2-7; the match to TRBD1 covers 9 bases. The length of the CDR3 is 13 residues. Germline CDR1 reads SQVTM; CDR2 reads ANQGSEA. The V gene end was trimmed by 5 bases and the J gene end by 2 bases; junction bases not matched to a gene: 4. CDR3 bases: TGCAGCGTTACGACAGGGGGGACCTACGAGCAGTACTTC. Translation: CSVTTGGTYEQYF.

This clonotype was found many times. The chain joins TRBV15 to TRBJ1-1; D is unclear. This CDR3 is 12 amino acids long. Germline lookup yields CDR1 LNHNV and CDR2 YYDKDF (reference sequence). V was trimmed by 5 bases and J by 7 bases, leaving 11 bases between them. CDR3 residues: CATSRSHGEAFF. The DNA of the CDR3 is TGTGCCACCAGCCGTTCTCATGGTGAAGCTTTCTTT.

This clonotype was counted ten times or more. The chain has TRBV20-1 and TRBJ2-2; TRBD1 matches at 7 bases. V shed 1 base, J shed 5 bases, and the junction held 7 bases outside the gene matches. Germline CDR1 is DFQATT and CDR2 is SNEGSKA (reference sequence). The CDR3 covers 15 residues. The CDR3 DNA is TGCAGTGCTAGAGCCGCCGGGACAGAAACCGGGGAGCTGTTTTTT. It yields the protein CSARAAGTETGELFF.

Written as DNA, the CDR3 is TGTGCCAGCAGTTTCGGGGCCCCGGGCGGGGAGCTGTTTTTT. Translating it yields CASSFGAPGGELFF. V usage is TRBV28 and J usage is TRBJ2-2; the D call may be TRBD1 or TRBD2 (5 bases each). Germline-derived CDR1 and CDR2 are MDHEN and SYDVKM. Trimming left V 3 bases short and J 7 bases short, with 12 bases between. The CDR3 is 14 residues long.

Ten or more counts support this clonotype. The CDR3 sequence is CSVDTGNYGYTF. The CDR3 DNA reads TGCAGCGTAGACACAGGGAACTATGGCTACACCTTC. The chain couples TRBV29-1 to TRBJ1-2; tentative D call: TRBD1 (6 bases). Deletions cut 6 bases from V and 2 bases from J, with 10 bases between. Germline CDR1 and CDR2: SQVTM and ANQGSEA. The CDR3 covers 12 residues.

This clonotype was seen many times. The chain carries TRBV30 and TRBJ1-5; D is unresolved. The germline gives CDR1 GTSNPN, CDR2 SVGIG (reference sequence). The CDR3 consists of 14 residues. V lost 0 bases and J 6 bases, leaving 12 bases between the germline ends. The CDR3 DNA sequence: TGTGCCTGGAGTGTACGTCAGCGGGGTCAGCCCCAGCATTTT. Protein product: CAWSVRQRGQPQHF.

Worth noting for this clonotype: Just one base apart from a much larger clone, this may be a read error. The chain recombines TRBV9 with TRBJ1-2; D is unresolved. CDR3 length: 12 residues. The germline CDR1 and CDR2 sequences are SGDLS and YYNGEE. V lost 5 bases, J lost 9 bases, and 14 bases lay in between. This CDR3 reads CASSAREFSYTF. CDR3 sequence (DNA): TGTGCCAGCAGTGCGAGGGAGTTCAGCTACACCTTC.

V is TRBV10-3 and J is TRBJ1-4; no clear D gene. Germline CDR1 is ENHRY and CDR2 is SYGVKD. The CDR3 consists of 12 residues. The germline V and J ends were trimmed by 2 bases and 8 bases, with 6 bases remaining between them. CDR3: CAISEGKEKLFF. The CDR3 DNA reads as TGTGCCATCAGTGAGGGAAAAGAAAAACTGTTTTTT.

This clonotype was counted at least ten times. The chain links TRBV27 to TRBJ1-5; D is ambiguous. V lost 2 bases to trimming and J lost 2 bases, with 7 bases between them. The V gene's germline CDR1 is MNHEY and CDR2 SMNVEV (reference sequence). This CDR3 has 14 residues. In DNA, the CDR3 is TGTGCCAGCAGTTTACGATATGGCAATCAGCCCCAGCATTTT. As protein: CASSLRYGNQPQHF.

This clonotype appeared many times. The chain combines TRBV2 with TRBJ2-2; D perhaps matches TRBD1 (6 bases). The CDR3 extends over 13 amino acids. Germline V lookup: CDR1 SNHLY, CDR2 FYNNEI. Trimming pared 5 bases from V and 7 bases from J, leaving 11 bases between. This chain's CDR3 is CASSTGLFGELFF. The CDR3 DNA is TGTGCCAGCAGTACAGGGTTGTTCGGGGAGCTGTTTTTT.

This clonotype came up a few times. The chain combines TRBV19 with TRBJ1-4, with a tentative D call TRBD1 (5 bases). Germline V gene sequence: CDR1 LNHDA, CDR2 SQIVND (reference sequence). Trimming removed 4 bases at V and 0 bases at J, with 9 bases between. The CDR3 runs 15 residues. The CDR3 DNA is TGTGCCAGTAGTACAGGGACTGCAACTAATGAAAAACTGTTTTTT. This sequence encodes CASSTGTATNEKLFF.

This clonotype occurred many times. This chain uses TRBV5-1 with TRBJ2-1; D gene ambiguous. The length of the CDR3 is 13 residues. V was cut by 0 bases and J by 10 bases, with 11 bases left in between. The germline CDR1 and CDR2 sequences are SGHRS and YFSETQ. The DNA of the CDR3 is TGCGCCAGCAGCTTGGGGCCGGTAGGGGAGCAGTTCTTC. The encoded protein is CASSLGPVGEQFF. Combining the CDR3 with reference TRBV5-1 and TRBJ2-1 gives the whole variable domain KAGVTQTPRYLIKTRGQQVTLSCSPISGHRSVSWYQQTPGQGLQFLFEYFSETQRNKGNFPGRFSGRQFSNSRSEMNVSTLELGDSALYLCASSLGPVGEQFFGPGTRLTVL.

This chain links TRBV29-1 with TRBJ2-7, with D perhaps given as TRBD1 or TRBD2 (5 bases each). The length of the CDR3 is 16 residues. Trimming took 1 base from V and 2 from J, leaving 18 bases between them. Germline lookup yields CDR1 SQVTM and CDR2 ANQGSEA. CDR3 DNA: TGCAGCGTTGAAGCTAGACAGAGGGGTCGTACCTACGAGCAGTACTTC. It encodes CSVEARQRGRTYEQYF.